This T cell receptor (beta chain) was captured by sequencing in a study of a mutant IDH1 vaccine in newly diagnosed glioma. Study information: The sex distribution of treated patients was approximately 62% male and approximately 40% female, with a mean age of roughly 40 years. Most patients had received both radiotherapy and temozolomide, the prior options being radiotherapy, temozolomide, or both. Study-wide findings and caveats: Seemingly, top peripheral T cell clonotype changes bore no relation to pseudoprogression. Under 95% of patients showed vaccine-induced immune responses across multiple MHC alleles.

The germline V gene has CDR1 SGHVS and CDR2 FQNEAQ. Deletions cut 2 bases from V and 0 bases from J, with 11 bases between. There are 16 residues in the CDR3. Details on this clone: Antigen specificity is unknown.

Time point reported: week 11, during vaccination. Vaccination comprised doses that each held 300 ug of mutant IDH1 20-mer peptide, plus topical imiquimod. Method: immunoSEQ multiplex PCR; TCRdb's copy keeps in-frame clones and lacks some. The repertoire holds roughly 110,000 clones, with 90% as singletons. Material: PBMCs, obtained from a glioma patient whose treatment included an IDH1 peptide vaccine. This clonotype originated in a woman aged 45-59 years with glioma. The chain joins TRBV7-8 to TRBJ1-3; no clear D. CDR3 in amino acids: CASSLPIHSSGNTIYF. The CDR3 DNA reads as TGTGCCAGCAGCTTACCCATCCACAGCTCTGGAAACACCATATATTTT.